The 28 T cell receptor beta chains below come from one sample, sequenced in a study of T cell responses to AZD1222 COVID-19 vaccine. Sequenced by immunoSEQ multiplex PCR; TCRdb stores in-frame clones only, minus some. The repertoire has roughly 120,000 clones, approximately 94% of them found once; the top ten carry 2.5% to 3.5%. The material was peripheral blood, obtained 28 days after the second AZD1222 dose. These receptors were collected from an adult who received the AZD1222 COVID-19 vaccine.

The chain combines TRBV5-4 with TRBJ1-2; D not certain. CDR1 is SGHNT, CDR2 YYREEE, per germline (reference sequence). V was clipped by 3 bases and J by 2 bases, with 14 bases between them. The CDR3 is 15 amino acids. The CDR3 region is CASSWNPPANYGYTF. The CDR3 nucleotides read TGTGCCAGCAGCTGGAATCCCCCCGCAAACTATGGCTACACCTTC.

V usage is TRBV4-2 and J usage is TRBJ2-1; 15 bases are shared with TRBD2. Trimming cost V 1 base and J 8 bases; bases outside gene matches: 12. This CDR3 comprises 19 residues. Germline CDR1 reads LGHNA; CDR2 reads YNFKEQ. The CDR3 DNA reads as TGTGCCAGCAGCCAAGCCCCCGGACTAGCGGGAGGGGAGAGCGATGAGCAGTTCTTC. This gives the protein CASSQAPGLAGGESDEQFF.

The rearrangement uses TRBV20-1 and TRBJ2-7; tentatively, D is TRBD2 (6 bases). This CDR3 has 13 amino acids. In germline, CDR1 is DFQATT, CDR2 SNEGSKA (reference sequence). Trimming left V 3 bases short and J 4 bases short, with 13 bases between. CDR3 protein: CSASDRESYEQYF. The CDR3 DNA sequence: TGCAGTGCTAGTGATCGGGAGAGTTACGAGCAGTACTTC.

CDR3 nucleotides: TGCAGCGTTCTAGGGAGCGGGGGCGAGACACGAAACACTGAAGCTTTCTTT. Protein product: CSVLGSGGETRNTEAFF. V gene TRBV29-1 combines with J gene TRBJ1-1; the D gene is possibly TRBD1 (6 bases). The germline CDR1 and CDR2 sequences are SQVTM and ANQGSEA. Trimming took off 5 bases at V and 2 bases at J, with 24 bases between the two ends. The CDR3 consists of 17 residues.

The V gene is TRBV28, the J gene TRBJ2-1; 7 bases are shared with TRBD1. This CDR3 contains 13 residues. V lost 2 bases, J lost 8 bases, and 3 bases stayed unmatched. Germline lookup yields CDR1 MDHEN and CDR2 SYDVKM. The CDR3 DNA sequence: TGTGCCAGCAGTTTAGACAGGGTTCATGAGCAGTTCTTC. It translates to CASSLDRVHEQFF.

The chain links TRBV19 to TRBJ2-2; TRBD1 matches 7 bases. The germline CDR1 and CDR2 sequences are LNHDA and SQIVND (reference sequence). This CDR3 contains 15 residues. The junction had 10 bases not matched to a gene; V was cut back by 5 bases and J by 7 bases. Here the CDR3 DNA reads TGTGCCAGTAGTGAGCAGGGGGTTAGGGACGGGGAGCTGTTTTTT. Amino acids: CASSEQGVRDGELFF.

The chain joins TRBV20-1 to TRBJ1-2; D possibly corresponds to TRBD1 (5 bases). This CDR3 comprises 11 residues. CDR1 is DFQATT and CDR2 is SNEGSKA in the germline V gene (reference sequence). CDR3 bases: TGCGGCTTAGGACATAACTATGGCTACACCTTC. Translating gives CGLGHNYGYTF.

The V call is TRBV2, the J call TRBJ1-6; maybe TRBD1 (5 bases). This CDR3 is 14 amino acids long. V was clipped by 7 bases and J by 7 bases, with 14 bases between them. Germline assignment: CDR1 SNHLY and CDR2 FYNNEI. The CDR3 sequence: CASMFLGGNSPLHF. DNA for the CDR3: TGTGCCAGCATGTTCTTGGGGGGGAATTCACCCCTCCACTTT.

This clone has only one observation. The chain's CDR3 is CASSFRDRGRDGYTF. CDR3 coding DNA: TGTGCCAGCAGCTTCCGGGACCGGGGGAGGGATGGCTACACCTTC. This chain joins TRBV13 and TRBJ1-2; weak D call: TRBD1 (5 bases). This CDR3 region has 15 residues. V lost 3 bases, J lost 6 bases, and 17 bases lay in between. The germline gives CDR1 PRHDT, CDR2 FYEKMQ (reference sequence).

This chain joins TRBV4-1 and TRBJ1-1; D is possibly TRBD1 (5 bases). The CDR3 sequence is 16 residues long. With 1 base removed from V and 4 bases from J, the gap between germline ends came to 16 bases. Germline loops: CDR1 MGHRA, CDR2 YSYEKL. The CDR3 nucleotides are TGCGCCAGCAGCCAAGTCAGGGTAAGGATAATCACTGAAGCTTTCTTT. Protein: CASSQVRVRIITEAFF.

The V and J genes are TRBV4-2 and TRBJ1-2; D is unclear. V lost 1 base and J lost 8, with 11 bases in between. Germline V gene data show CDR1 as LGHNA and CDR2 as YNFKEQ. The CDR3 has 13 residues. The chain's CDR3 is CASSQGPPAGYTF. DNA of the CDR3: TGTGCCAGCAGCCAAGGACCCCCCGCCGGCTACACCTTC.

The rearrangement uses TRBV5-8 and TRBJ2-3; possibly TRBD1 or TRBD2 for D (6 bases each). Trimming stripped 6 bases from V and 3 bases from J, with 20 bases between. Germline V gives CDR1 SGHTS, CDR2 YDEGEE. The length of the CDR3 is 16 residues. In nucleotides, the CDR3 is TGTGCCAGCACCATTGAGGGGGGCCCTAGGACAGATACGCAGTATTTT. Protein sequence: CASTIEGGPRTDTQYF.

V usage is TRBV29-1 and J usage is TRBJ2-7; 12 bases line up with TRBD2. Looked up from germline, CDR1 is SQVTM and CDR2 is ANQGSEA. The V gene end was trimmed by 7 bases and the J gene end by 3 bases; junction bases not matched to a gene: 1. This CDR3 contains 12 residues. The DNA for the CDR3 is TGCAGCGCTAGCGGGAGGGACTACGAGCAGTACTTC. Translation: CSASGRDYEQYF.

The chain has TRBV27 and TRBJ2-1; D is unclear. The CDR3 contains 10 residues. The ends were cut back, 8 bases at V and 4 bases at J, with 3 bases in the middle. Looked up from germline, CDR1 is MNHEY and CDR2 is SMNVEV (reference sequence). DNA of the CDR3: TGTGCCAGCGGTTACAATGAGCAGTTCTTC. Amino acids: CASGYNEQFF.

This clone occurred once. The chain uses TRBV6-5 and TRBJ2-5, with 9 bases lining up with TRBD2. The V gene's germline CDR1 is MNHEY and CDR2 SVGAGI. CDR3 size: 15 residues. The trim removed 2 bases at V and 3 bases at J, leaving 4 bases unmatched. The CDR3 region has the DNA TGTGCCAGCAGTTACCCTTCTAGCGGGGAAGAGACCCAGTACTTC. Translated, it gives CASSYPSSGEETQYF.

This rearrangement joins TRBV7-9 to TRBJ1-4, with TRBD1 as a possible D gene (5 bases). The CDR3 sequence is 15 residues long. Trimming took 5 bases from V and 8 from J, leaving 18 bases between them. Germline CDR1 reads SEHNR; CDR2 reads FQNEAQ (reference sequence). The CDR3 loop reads CASSLDGGLTEKLFF. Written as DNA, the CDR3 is TGTGCCAGCAGCCTAGATGGGGGGTTGACCGAAAAACTGTTTTTT.

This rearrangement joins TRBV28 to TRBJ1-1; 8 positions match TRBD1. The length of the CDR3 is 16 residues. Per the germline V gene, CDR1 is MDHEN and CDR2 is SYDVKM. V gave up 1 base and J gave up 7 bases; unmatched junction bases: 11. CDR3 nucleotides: TGTGCCAGCAGTTTATCCGCTGCAGGGGGCGCCGGTGAAGCTTTCTTT. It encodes CASSLSAAGGAGEAFF.

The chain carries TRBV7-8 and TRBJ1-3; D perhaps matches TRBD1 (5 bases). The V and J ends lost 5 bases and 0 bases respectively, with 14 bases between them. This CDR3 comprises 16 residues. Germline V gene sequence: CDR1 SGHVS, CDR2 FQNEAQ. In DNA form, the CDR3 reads TGTGCCAGCAGCCCCCTGAATGGGGGCTCTGGAAACACCATATATTTT. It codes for CASSPLNGGSGNTIYF.

CDR3 DNA sequence: TGTGCCAGTAGTACGATTTTTGGGAGGGGTGACACTGAAGCTTTCTTT. It encodes CASSTIFGRGDTEAFF. The chain couples TRBV19 to TRBJ1-1; weak D call: TRBD1 (5 bases). V lost 4 bases and J lost 3, with 18 bases in between. The CDR3 runs 16 residues. Germline lookup yields CDR1 LNHDA and CDR2 SQIVND (reference sequence).

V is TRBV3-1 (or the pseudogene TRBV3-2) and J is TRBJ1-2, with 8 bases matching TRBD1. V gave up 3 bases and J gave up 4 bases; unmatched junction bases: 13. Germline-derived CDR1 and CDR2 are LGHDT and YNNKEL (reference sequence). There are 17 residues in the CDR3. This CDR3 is CASSHSNRRTGSYGYTF. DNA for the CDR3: TGTGCCAGCAGCCACTCAAACCGACGGACAGGGAGCTATGGCTACACCTTC.

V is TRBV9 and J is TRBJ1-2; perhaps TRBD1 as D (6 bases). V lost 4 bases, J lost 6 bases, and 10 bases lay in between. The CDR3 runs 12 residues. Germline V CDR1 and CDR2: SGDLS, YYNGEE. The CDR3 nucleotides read TGTGCCAGCAGCTTAGGGGGGCATGGCTACACCTTC. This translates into CASSLGGHGYTF.

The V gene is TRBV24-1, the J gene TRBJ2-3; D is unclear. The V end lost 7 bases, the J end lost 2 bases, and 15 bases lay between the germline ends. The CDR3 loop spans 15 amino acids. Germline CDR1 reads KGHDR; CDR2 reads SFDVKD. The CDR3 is CATSRTESPTDTQYF. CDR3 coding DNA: TGTGCCACCAGCCGGACGGAGTCACCCACAGATACGCAGTATTTT.

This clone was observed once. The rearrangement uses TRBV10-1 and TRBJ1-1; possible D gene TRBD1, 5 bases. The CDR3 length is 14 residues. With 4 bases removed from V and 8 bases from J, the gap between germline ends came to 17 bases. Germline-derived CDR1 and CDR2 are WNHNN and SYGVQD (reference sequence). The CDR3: CASSVTPGGIEAFF. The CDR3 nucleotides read TGCGCCAGCAGTGTGACCCCGGGGGGTATAGAAGCTTTCTTT.

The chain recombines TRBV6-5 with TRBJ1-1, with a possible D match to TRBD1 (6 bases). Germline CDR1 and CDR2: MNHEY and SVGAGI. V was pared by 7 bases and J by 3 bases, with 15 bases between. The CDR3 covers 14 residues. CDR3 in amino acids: CASNLQGGDTEAFF. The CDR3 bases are TGTGCCAGCAACTTACAGGGAGGAGACACTGAAGCTTTCTTT.

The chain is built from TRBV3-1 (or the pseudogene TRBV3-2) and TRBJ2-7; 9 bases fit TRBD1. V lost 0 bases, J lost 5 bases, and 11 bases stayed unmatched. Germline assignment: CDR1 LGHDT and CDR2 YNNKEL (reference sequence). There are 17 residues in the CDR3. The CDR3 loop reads CASSQEWLIGQGNEQYF. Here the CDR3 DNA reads TGTGCCAGCAGCCAAGAATGGCTTATAGGACAGGGGAACGAGCAGTACTTC.

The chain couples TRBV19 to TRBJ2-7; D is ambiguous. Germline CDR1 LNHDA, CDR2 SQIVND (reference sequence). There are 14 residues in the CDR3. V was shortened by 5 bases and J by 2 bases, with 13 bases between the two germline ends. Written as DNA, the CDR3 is TGTGCCAGTAGTGTTACAGCCGAGCCCTACGAGCAGTACTTC. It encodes CASSVTAEPYEQYF. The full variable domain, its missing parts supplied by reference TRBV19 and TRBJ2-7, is DGGITQSPKYLFRKEGQNVTLSCEQNLNHDAMYWYRQDPGQGLRLIYYSQIVNDFQKGDIAEGYSVSREKKESFPLTVTSAQKNPTAFYLCASSVTAEPYEQYFGPGTRLTVT.

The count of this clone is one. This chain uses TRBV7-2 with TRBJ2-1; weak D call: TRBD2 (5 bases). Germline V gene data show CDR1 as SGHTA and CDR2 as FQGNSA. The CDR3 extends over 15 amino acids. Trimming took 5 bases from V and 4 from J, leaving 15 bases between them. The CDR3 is CASSAGLADYNEQFF. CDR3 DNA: TGTGCCAGCAGCGCAGGACTTGCTGATTACAATGAGCAGTTCTTC.

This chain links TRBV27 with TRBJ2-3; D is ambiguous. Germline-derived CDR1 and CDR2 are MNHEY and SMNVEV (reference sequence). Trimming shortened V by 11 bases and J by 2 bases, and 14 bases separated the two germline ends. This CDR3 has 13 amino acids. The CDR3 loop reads CAAGARITDTQYF. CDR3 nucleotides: TGTGCCGCCGGCGCCCGGATCACAGATACGCAGTATTTT.